This T cell receptor beta chain was identified in a study of T-cell memory formation after mild COVID-19. The CDR3 runs 14 residues. Germline CDR1 and CDR2: SGHAT and FQNNGV. V was pared by 3 bases and J by 7 bases, with 16 bases between. In this sample, this clonotype turned up a few times. TCRdb ran MiXCR on the 5' RACE reads and lists one entry per CDR3 protein. Of some 100,000 distinct CDR3 sequences in the sample, 11% were seen once. The chain uses TRBV11-2 and TRBJ2-7, with a weak D call TRBD2 (6 bases). The TCR comes from a man younger than 30 who had mild COVID-19 (a few samples of this study predate the infection). Cell type and time point are not known. Sequencing was done on a sample of PBMCs or a T cell subset sorted from them (not recorded which). The CDR3 DNA reads TGTGCCAGCAGCTTGGAGGGAGGCCCGGGAGAGCAGTACTTC. Translation gives CASSLEGGPGEQYF. The variable domain in full, with the rest retrieved from reference TRBV11-2 and TRBJ2-7, is EAGVAQSPRYKIIEKRQSVAFWCNPISGHATLYWYQQILGQGPKLLIQFQNNGVVDDSQLPKDRFSAERLKGVDSTLKIQPAKLEDSAVYLCASSLEGGPGEQYFGPGTRLTVT.